A selection of T cell receptor beta chains follows, all from one sample in a study of identifying expanded T cells in peripheral blood. Assay used: immunoSEQ multiplex PCR; TCRdb lists only in-frame clones, some missing. The sample lists just under 65,000 clones, roughly 86% occurring once. The sequenced sample consisted of blood. Source of these receptors: a person aged 18-70 years in good health. Both conserved end residues are part of each CDR3. The D gene is left open where the match is weak. The size of a clone is reported for some rows only, either as once, few or many, or as a class for expanded clones.

size: .
D: .
J: TRBJ1-1
V: TRBV30
CDR3: CAWMLARTEAFF
DNA: TGTGCCTGGATGCTGGCTCGCACTGAAGCTTTCTTT

size: .
D: TRBD2
J: TRBJ2-2
V: TRBV6-4
CDR3: CASSDIASGNTGELFF
DNA: TGTGCCAGCAGTGACATCGCTAGCGGGAACACCGGGGAGCTGTTTTTT

size: .
D: .
J: TRBJ1-5
V: TRBV6-5
CDR3: CASRWGPAQPQHF
DNA: TGTGCCAGTAGATGGGGGCCCGCTCAGCCCCAGCATTTT

size: .
D: .
J: TRBJ2-7
V: TRBV4-2
CDR3: CASSQDLQGGNEQYF
DNA: TGTGCCAGCAGCCAAGATCTACAGGGGGGGAACGAGCAGTACTTC

size: once
D: .
J: TRBJ1-1
V: TRBV30
CDR3: CAWNHDTEAFF
DNA: TGTGCCTGGAACCATGACACTGAAGCTTTCTTT

size: .
D: TRBD1
J: TRBJ2-2
V: TRBV18
CDR3: CASSPRWTGLDVGELFF
DNA: TGTGCCAGCTCACCTAGATGGACAGGGCTGGACGTGGGGGAGCTGTTTTTT

size: .
D: .
J: TRBJ1-1
V: TRBV29-1
CDR3: CSVVGGWNTEAFF
DNA: TGCAGCGTTGTAGGGGGGTGGAACACTGAAGCTTTCTTT

size: .
D: .
J: TRBJ1-2
V: TRBV7-9
CDR3: CASSLAAGDLYGYTF
DNA: TGTGCCAGCAGCTTAGCGGCAGGGGACCTCTATGGCTACACCTTC

size: .
D: TRBD1
J: TRBJ2-5
V: TRBV15
CDR3: CATSRDFRGQGLLETQYF
DNA: TGTGCCACCAGCAGAGATTTCCGGGGACAGGGCCTATTAGAGACCCAGTACTTC

size: .
D: .
J: TRBJ2-1
V: TRBV7-3
CDR3: CASSFQRKAYNEQFF
DNA: TGTGCCAGCAGCTTTCAGCGGAAAGCCTACAATGAGCAGTTCTTC

size: .
D: TRBD1
J: TRBJ2-7
V: TRBV30
CDR3: CASEDDRGFAEQYF
DNA: TGTGCCTCTGAAGATGACAGGGGCTTTGCGGAGCAGTACTTC

size: .
D: .
J: TRBJ2-3
V: TRBV4-2
CDR3: CASSQEGGRQGNTQYF
DNA: TGTGCCAGCAGCCAAGAAGGAGGCAGGCAGGGGAATACGCAGTATTTT

size: .
D: TRBD1
J: TRBJ2-5
V: TRBV7-9
CDR3: CASSPGVRGQETQYF
DNA: TGTGCCAGCAGCCCCGGAGTCAGGGGGCAAGAGACCCAGTACTTC

size: .
D: .
J: TRBJ2-7
V: TRBV7-8
CDR3: CASSSTTIRTGSYEQYF
DNA: TGTGCCAGCAGCTCTACGACGATTAGGACTGGCTCCTACGAGCAGTACTTC

size: .
D: .
J: TRBJ1-2
V: TRBV2
CDR3: CASSSSGQSNYGYTF
DNA: TGTGCCTCATCGTCATCGGGACAATCTAACTATGGCTACACCTTC